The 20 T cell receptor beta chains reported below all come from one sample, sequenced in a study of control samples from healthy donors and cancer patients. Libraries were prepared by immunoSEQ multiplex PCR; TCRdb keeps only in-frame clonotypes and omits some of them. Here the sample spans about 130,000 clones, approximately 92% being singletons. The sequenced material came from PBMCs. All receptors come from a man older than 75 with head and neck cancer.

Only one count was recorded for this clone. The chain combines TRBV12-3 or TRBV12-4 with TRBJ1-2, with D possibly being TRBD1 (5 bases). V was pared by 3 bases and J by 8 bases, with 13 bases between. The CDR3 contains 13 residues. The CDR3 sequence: CASSFIRGRGYTF. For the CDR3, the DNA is TGTGCCAGCAGTTTTATAAGGGGCAGGGGCTACACCTTC.

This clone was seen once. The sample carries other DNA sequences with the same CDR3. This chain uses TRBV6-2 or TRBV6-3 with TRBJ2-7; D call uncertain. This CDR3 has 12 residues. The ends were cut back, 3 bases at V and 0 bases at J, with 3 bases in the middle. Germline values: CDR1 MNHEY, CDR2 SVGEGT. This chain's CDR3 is CASSYSSYEQYF. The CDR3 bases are TGTGCCAGCAGTTATAGCTCCTACGAGCAGTACTTC.

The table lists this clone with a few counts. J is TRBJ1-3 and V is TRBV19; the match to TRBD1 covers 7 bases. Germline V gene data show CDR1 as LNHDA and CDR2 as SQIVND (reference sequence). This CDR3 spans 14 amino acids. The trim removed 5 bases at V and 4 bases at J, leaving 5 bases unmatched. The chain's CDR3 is CASSLQGLGNTIYF. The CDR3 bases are TGTGCCAGTAGTCTACAGGGGCTCGGAAACACCATATATTTT.

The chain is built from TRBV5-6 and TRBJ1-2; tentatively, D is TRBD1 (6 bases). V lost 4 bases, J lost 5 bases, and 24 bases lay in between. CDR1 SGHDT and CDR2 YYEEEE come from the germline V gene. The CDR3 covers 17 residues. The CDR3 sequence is CASSIPRGQSRGYGYTF. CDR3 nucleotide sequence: TGTGCCAGCAGCATACCCCGAGGACAGAGCCGGGGGTATGGCTACACCTTC.

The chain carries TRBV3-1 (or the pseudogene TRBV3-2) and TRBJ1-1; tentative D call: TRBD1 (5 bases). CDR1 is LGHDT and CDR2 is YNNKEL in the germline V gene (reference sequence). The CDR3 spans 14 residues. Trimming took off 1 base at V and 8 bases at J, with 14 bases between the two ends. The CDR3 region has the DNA TGTGCCAGCAGCCAAGGTGATTTTTGGGGCGAAGCTTTCTTT. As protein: CASSQGDFWGEAFF.

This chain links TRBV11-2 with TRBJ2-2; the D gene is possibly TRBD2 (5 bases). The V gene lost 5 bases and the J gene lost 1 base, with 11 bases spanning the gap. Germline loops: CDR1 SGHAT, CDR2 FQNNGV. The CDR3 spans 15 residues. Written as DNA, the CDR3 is TGTGCCAGCAGCCCGAATCGGGGGAACACCGGGGAGCTGTTTTTT. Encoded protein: CASSPNRGNTGELFF.

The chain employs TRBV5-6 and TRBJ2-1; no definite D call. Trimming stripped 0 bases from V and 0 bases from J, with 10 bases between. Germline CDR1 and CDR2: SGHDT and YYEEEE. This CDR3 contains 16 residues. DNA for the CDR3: TGTGCCAGCAGCTTGGACGGTTCTTTCTCCTACAATGAGCAGTTCTTC. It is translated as CASSLDGSFSYNEQFF. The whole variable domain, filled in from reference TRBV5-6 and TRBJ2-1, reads DAGVTQSPTHLIKTRGQQVTLRCSPKSGHDTVSWYQQALGQGPQFIFQYYEEEERQRGNFPDRFSGHQFPNYSSELNVNALLLGDSALYLCASSLDGSFSYNEQFFGPGTRLTVL.

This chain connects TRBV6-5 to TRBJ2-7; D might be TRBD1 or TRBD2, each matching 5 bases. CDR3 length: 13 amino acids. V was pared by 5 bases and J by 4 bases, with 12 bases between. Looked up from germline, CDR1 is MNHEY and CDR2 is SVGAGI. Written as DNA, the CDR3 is TGTGCCAGCAGTAGGGGACCTCAATACGAGCAGTACTTC. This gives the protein CASSRGPQYEQYF.

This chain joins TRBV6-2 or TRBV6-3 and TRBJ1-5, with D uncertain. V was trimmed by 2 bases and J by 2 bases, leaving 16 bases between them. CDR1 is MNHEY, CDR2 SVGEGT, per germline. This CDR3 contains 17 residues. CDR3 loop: CASSYPQVLVGNQPQHF. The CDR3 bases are TGTGCCAGCAGTTACCCTCAGGTCTTGGTGGGCAATCAGCCCCAGCATTTT.

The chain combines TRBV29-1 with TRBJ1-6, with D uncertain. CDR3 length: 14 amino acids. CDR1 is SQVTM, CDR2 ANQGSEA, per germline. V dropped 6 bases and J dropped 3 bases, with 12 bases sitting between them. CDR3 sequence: CSVAWHLYNSPLHF. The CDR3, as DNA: TGCAGCGTGGCCTGGCACCTCTATAATTCACCCCTCCACTTT.

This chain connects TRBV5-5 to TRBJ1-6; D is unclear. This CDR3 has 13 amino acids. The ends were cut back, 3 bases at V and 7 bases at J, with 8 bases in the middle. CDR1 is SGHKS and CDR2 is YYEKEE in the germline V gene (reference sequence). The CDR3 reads CASSWDRNSPLHF. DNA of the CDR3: TGTGCCAGCAGCTGGGATAGGAATTCACCCCTCCACTTT.

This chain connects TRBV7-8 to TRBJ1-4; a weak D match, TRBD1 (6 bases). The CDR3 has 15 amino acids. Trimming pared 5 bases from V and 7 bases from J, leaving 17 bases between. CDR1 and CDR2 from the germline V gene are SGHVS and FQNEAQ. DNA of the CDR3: TGTGCCAGCAGCGTTCGGGGACAAGTAATTGAAAAACTGTTTTTT. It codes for CASSVRGQVIEKLFF.

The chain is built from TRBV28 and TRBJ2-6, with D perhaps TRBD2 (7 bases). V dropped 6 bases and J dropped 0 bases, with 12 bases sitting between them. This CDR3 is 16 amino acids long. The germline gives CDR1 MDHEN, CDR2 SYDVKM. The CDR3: CASSRGGDSGANVLTF. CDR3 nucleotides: TGTGCCAGCAGCCGAGGGGGGGACTCTGGGGCCAACGTCCTGACTTTC.

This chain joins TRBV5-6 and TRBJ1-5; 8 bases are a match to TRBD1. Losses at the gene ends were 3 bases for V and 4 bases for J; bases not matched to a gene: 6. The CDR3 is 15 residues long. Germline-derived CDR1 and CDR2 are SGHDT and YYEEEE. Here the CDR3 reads CASSSRQGINQPQHF. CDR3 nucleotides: TGTGCCAGCAGCTCCCGACAGGGGATTAATCAGCCCCAGCATTTT.

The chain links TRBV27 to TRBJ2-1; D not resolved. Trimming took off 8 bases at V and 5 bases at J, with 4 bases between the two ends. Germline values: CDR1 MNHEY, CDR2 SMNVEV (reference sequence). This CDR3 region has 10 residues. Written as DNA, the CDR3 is TGTGCCAGCCAAGACAATGAGCAGTTCTTC. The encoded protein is CASQDNEQFF.

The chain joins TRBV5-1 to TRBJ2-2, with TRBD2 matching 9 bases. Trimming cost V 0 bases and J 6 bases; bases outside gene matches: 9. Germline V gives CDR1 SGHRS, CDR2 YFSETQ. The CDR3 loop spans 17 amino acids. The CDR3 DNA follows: TGCGCCAGCAGCTTGGTTCCCGCGGGAGGGCCATCCGGGGAGCTGTTTTTT. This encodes CASSLVPAGGPSGELFF.

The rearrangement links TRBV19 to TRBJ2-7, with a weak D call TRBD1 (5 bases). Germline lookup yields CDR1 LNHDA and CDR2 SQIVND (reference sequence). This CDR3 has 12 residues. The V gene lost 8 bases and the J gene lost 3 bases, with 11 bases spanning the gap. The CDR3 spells CASSDRGYEQYF. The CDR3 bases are TGTGCCAGTTCCGACAGAGGCTACGAGCAGTACTTC.

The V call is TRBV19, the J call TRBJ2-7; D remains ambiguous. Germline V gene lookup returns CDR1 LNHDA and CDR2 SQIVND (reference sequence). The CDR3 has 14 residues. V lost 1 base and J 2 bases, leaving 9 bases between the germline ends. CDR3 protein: CASSIVAGTYEQYF. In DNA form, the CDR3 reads TGTGCCAGTAGTATAGTGGCAGGAACCTACGAGCAGTACTTC.

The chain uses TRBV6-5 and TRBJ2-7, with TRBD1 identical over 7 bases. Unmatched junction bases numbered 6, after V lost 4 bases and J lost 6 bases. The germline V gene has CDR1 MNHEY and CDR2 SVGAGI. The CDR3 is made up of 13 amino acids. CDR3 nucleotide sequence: TGTGCCAGCAGTTTGAGACAGGGATCCGAGCAGTACTTC. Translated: CASSLRQGSEQYF.

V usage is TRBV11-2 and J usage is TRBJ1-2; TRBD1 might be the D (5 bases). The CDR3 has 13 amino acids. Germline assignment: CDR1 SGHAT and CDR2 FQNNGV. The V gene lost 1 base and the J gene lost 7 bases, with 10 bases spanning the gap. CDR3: CASSLVWDGGYTF. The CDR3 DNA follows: TGTGCCAGCAGCTTAGTCTGGGACGGTGGCTACACCTTC.